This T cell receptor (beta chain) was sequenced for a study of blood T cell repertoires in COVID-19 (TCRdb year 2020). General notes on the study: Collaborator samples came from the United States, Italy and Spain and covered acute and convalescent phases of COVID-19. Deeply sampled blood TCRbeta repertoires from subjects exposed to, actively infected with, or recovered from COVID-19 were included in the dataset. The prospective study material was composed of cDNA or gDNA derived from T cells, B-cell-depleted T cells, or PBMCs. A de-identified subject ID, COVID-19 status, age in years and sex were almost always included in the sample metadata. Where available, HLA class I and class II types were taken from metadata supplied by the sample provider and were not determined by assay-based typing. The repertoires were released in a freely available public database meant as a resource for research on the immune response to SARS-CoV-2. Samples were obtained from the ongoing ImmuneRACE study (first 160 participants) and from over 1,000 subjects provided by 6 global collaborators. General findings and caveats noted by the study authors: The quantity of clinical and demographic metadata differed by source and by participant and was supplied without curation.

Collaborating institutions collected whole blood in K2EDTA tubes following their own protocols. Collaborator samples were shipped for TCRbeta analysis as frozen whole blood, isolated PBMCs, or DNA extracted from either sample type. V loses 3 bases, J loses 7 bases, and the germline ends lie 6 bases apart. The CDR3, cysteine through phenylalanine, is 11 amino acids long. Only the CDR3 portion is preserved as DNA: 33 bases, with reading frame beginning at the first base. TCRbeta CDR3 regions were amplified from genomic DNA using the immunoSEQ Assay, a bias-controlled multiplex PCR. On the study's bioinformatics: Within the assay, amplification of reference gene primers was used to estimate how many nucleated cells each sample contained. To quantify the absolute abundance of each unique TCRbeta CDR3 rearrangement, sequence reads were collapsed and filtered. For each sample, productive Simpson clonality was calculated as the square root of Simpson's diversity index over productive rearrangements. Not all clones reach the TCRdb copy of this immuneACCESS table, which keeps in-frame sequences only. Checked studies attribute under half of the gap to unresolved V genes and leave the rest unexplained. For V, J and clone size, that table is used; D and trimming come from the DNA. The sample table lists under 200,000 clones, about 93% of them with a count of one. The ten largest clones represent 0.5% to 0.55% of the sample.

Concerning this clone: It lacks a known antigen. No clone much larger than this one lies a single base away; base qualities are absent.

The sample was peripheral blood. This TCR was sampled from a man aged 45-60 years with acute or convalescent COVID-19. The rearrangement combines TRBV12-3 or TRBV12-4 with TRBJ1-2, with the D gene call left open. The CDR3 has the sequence CASSFEAGYTF. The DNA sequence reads TGTGCCAGCAGTTTTGAGGCTGGCTACACCTTC.